These 6 T cell receptor beta chains came from one sample sequenced in a study of blood T cell repertoires in COVID-19. Sequencing used immunoSEQ multiplex PCR; TCRdb keeps in-frame clones, though not all of them. Here the sample spans approximately 400,000 clones, roughly nine tenths being singletons. The material sequenced was PBMCs or T cells enriched from blood (not recorded which). These receptors all come from a middle-aged woman who had been exposed to COVID-19.

This rearrangement joins TRBV7-2 to TRBJ2-7; D ambiguous. Per the germline V gene, CDR1 is SGHTA and CDR2 is FQGNSA. CDR3 length: 17 residues. Trimming removed 1 base at V and 5 bases at J, with 21 bases between. CDR3: CASSLGFPGGTYDEQYF. DNA of the CDR3: TGTGCCAGCAGCTTAGGCTTCCCTGGCGGAACCTATGACGAGCAGTACTTC. The variable domain in full, with the rest retrieved from reference TRBV7-2 and TRBJ2-7, is GAGVSQSPSNKVTEKGKDVELRCDPISGHTALYWYRQSLGQGLEFLIYFQGNSAPDKSGLPSDRFSAERTGGSVSTLTIQRTQQEDSAVYLCASSLGFPGGTYDEQYFGPGTRLTVT.

The rearrangement links TRBV12-3 or TRBV12-4 to TRBJ1-2; 7 bases map to TRBD1. Germline trimming cut 7 bases from V and 5 bases from J; bases unmatched to any gene: 7. The CDR3 contains 13 residues. The CDR3 nucleotides read TGTGCCAGCAATGCACAGGGGCGGTATGGCTACACCTTC. As protein: CASNAQGRYGYTF.

The chain couples TRBV7-2 to TRBJ2-2; TRBD2 matches 7 bases. The CDR3 has 14 amino acids. The ends lost 4 bases at V and 6 bases at J; junction bases unmatched: 5. The germline V gene has CDR1 SGHTA and CDR2 FQGNSA. DNA for the CDR3: TGTGCCAGCAGCTCCCCGACTAGCCCCGGGGAGCTGTTTTTT. The encoded protein is CASSSPTSPGELFF.

This sequence joins TRBV3-1 (or the pseudogene TRBV3-2) and TRBJ2-1; D is uncertain. V lost 5 bases to trimming and J lost 8 bases, with 13 bases between them. The CDR3 has 13 residues. Germline CDR1 LGHDT, CDR2 YNNKEL (reference sequence). The CDR3, as DNA: TGTGCCAGCAGCACCCAGCTAGGTCATGAGCAGTTCTTC. Amino acid sequence: CASSTQLGHEQFF.

The chain carries TRBV24-1 and TRBJ2-5; D unresolved. V was pared by 3 bases and J by 4 bases, with 11 bases between. Germline-derived CDR1 and CDR2 are KGHDR and SFDVKD. The CDR3 is 14 amino acids. CDR3 in DNA: TGTGCCACCAGTGATCCTCGGGTCCGAGAGACCCAGTACTTC. Its translation: CATSDPRVRETQYF.

The chain couples TRBV9 to TRBJ2-3; the match to TRBD2 covers 10 bases. The CDR3 length is 18 residues. Germline V gene lookup returns CDR1 SGDLS and CDR2 YYNGEE. Trimming cost V 4 bases and J 6 bases; bases outside gene matches: 17. The CDR3 bases are TGTGCCAGCAGCCTTCGATCCTTAGCGGGAGGATCAATGGATACGCAGTATTTT. This translates into CASSLRSLAGGSMDTQYF. The variable domain in full, completed from reference TRBV9 and TRBJ2-3, reads DSGVTQTPKHLITATGQRVTLRCSPRSGDLSVYWYQQSLDQGLQFLIQYYNGEERAKGNILERFSAQQFPDLHSELNLSSLELGDSALYFCASSLRSLAGGSMDTQYFGPGTRLTVL.